Shown below are 21 T cell receptor beta chains from a single sample sequenced in a study of control samples from healthy donors and cancer patients. TCRdb's copy holds only in-frame clones and misses some; the assay was immunoSEQ multiplex PCR. The profile shows 150,000 to 200,000 clones, around nine tenths of them singletons. The material sequenced was blood. The receptor set was obtained from a young man in good health.

CDR3 sequence reads: CASSSPTGARTYEQYF. CDR3 sequence (DNA): TGTGCCAGCAGTTCCCCCACAGGTGCAAGAACCTACGAGCAGTACTTC. The chain carries TRBV28 and TRBJ2-7; tentatively, D is TRBD1 (5 bases). V lost 4 bases to trimming and J lost 2 bases, with 18 bases between them. This CDR3 spans 16 amino acids. Germline V gives CDR1 MDHEN, CDR2 SYDVKM.

This chain joins TRBV18 and TRBJ1-4; the match to TRBD1 covers 10 bases. This CDR3 contains 15 residues. Germline trimming cut 2 bases from V and 6 bases from J; bases unmatched to any gene: 3. The V gene's germline CDR1 is KGHSH and CDR2 LQKENI. In DNA form, the CDR3 reads TGTGCCAGCTCACCAGAGGGGACAGGGGATGAAAAACTGTTTTTT. Its protein product is CASSPEGTGDEKLFF.

The chain has TRBV6-2 or TRBV6-3 and TRBJ2-2; 11 nucleotides align to TRBD1. The CDR3 length is 16 residues. V trimming: 2 bases; J trimming: 4 bases; junction bases outside the gene matches: 3. The germline V gene has CDR1 MNHEY and CDR2 SVGEGT. CDR3 sequence reads: CASSYHGTGGTGELFF. CDR3 sequence (DNA): TGTGCCAGCAGTTACCACGGGACAGGGGGCACCGGGGAGCTGTTTTTT.

The sample holds a few counts of this clone. The chain links TRBV19 to TRBJ2-7, with TRBD1 identical over 7 bases. Looked up from germline, CDR1 is LNHDA and CDR2 is SQIVND (reference sequence). CDR3 length: 11 residues. Trimming removed 8 bases from V and 12 bases from J; junction bases left unmatched: 10. The CDR3 bases are TGTGCCAGTCGGACAGGTGAAGTATGGTACTTC. This translates into CASRTGEVWYF.

J is TRBJ2-3 and V is TRBV29-1; weak D call: TRBD2 (7 bases). Trimming pared 5 bases from V and 4 bases from J, leaving 19 bases between. The CDR3 sequence is 15 residues long. Per the germline V gene, CDR1 is SQVTM and CDR2 is ANQGSEA. In nucleotides, the CDR3 is TGCAGCGTTCGAACGGGGGGCCACAACTCAGATACGCAGTATTTT. Amino acids: CSVRTGGHNSDTQYF.

The chain couples TRBV15 to TRBJ2-3; the D gene is possibly TRBD2 (5 bases). The CDR3 spans 14 residues. The germline gives CDR1 LNHNV, CDR2 YYDKDF (reference sequence). V lost 1 base and J lost 5, with 10 bases in between. CDR3 amino acids: CATSRASAGDTQYF. For the CDR3, the DNA is TGTGCCACCAGCAGAGCTTCCGCGGGAGATACGCAGTATTTT.

The chain links TRBV5-4 to TRBJ2-5; no firm D call. The V and J ends lost 0 bases and 4 bases respectively, with 13 bases between them. CDR3 length: 15 residues. Per the germline V gene, CDR1 is SGHNT and CDR2 is YYREEE (reference sequence). CDR3: CASSLVGPTGETQYF. The CDR3 coding sequence is TGTGCCAGCAGCTTGGTAGGACCAACGGGAGAGACCCAGTACTTC.

This clone was found once. The CDR3 here is CASSRVVDTEAFF. The CDR3, as DNA: TGTGCCAGCAGCCGTGTAGTGGACACTGAAGCTTTCTTT. The chain combines TRBV7-8 with TRBJ1-1, with no clear D. This CDR3 contains 13 residues. Per the germline V gene, CDR1 is SGHVS and CDR2 is FQNEAQ. The V end lost 5 bases, the J end lost 3 bases, and 10 bases lay between the germline ends. Filled out from reference TRBV7-8 and TRBJ1-1, the complete variable domain reads GAGVSQSPRYKVAKRGQDVALRCDPISGHVSLFWYQQALGQGPEFLTYFQNEAQLDKSGLPSDRFFAERPEGSVSTLKIQRTQQEDSAVYLCASSRVVDTEAFFGQGTRLTVV.

The rearrangement joins TRBV4-1 to TRBJ2-1; no definite D call. Germline loops: CDR1 MGHRA, CDR2 YSYEKL. This CDR3 is 13 amino acids long. V lost 0 bases and J lost 5, with 5 bases in between. CDR3 bases: TGCGCCAGCAGCCAAGAAGCTGACAATGAGCAGTTCTTC. Amino acid sequence: CASSQEADNEQFF.

The chain's CDR3 is CASSLGGSDFYEQYF. The CDR3, as DNA: TGTGCCAGCAGCTTGGGAGGTAGCGATTTCTACGAGCAGTACTTC. This chain uses TRBV5-8 with TRBJ2-7, with a tentative D call TRBD2 (5 bases). The CDR3 consists of 15 residues. Germline CDR1 is SGHTS and CDR2 is YDEGEE. V dropped 0 bases and J dropped 3 bases, with 13 bases sitting between them.

This chain's CDR3 is CASRTLDGYEQYF. CDR3 in DNA: TGTGCCAGTAGAACCTTGGACGGGTACGAGCAGTACTTC. V usage is TRBV19 and J usage is TRBJ2-7; the D is unclear. The ends were cut back, 6 bases at V and 4 bases at J, with 13 bases in the middle. The CDR3 loop spans 13 amino acids. Germline values: CDR1 LNHDA, CDR2 SQIVND (reference sequence).

The chain recombines TRBV30 with TRBJ1-4, with 9 bases identical to TRBD1. V lost 2 bases and J lost 6; bases outside the gene matches: 10. In germline, CDR1 is GTSNPN, CDR2 SVGIG (reference sequence). The CDR3 extends over 16 amino acids. CDR3 sequence: CAWSRGQGRVDEKLFF. The DNA for the CDR3 is TGTGCCTGGAGTAGGGGACAGGGCCGTGTTGATGAAAAACTGTTTTTT. Together with reference TRBV30 and TRBJ1-4, the CDR3 gives the full variable domain: SQTIHQWPATLVQPVGSPLSLECTVEGTSNPNLYWYRQAAGRGLQLLFYSVGIGQISSEVPQNLSASRPQDRQFILSSKKLLLSDSGFYLCAWSRGQGRVDEKLFFGSGTQLSVL.

The chain links TRBV6-5 to TRBJ1-5; D is perhaps TRBD1 (6 bases). V lost 6 bases and J 3 bases, leaving 9 bases between the germline ends. The germline V gene has CDR1 MNHEY and CDR2 SVGAGI. CDR3 length: 13 amino acids. The CDR3 DNA follows: TGTGCCAGCAGCAGGGACACCAATCAGCCCCAGCATTTT. Amino acids: CASSRDTNQPQHF.

This clone was recorded once. V gene TRBV2 combines with J gene TRBJ2-5; TRBD2 agrees at 7 bases. Per the germline V gene, CDR1 is SNHLY and CDR2 is FYNNEI. The length of the CDR3 is 14 residues. Trimming at V came to 6 bases and at J to 2 bases, leaving 6 bases not matched to a gene. CDR3 sequence reads: CASSGWTSQETQYF. CDR3 coding DNA: TGTGCCAGCAGCGGGTGGACTAGTCAAGAGACCCAGTACTTC.

This chain connects TRBV4-2 to TRBJ1-4; TRBD1 matches at 11 bases. The trim removed 3 bases at V and 6 bases at J, leaving 3 bases unmatched. Germline CDR1 is LGHNA and CDR2 is YNFKEQ. The CDR3 totals 15 residues. The CDR3 DNA reads TGTGCCAGCAGCCAGGAGGGACAGGGGGATGAAAAACTGTTTTTT. It is translated as CASSQEGQGDEKLFF.

The chain joins TRBV6-2 or TRBV6-3 to TRBJ2-5, with 9 nucleotides matching TRBD2. With V trimmed by 5 bases and J by 5 bases, 6 bases remained unmatched. Germline CDR1 MNHEY, CDR2 SVGEGT. The CDR3 is made up of 14 amino acids. CDR3 DNA: TGTGCCAGCAGTCGCGGGGGGGCGCAGGAGACCCAGTACTTC. Translated: CASSRGGAQETQYF.

V gene TRBV5-1 combines with J gene TRBJ2-3; D may be TRBD1 or TRBD2 (5 bases each). Germline V gene lookup returns CDR1 SGHRS and CDR2 YFSETQ. V lost 4 bases to trimming and J lost 2 bases, with 17 bases between them. The CDR3 totals 16 residues. The CDR3 here is CASSGPGTPYTDTQYF. As DNA, the CDR3 is TGCGCCAGCAGCGGCCCCGGGACCCCATACACAGATACGCAGTATTTT.

Written as DNA, the CDR3 is TGTGCCAGCCTCCCGGTTCCGGAAAAACTGTTTTTT. Its protein is CASLPVPEKLFF. This chain joins TRBV7-9 and TRBJ1-4; D is uncertain. This CDR3 comprises 12 residues. V lost 8 bases and J lost 8, with 12 bases in between. Germline assignment: CDR1 SEHNR and CDR2 FQNEAQ (reference sequence).

There are a few counts of this clone. This sequence joins TRBV7-9 and TRBJ2-7; a possible D gene is TRBD2 (6 bases). Trimming shortened V by 2 bases and J by 1 base, and 15 bases separated the two germline ends. Germline CDR1 and CDR2: SEHNR and FQNEAQ (reference sequence). The CDR3 runs to 16 residues. CDR3 nucleotide sequence: TGTGCCAGCAGCTTATCAAGCGGGCACAGTTCCTACGAGCAGTACTTC. It is translated as CASSLSSGHSSYEQYF. The full variable domain, rest sourced from reference TRBV7-9 and TRBJ2-7, is DTGVSQNPRHKITKRGQNVTFRCDPISEHNRLYWYRQTLGQGPEFLTYFQNEAQLEKSRLLSDRFSAERPKGSFSTLEIQRTEQGDSAMYLCASSLSSGHSSYEQYFGPGTRLTVT.

The genes are TRBV6-5 and TRBJ2-6; no firm D call. V dropped 6 bases and J dropped 5 bases, with 8 bases sitting between them. CDR1 and CDR2 (germline): MNHEY, SVGAGI. The CDR3 is 13 residues long. The CDR3 loop reads CASSYDRANVLTF. CDR3 coding DNA: TGTGCCAGCAGCTACGACAGGGCCAACGTCCTGACTTTC.

The DNA of the CDR3 is TGTGCCAGCAGCGTCAGCCTGGGGGATCAGCCCCAGCATTTT. Translation gives CASSVSLGDQPQHF. The chain employs TRBV21-1 and TRBJ1-5. TRBV21-1 is flagged as a pseudogene. The CDR3 sequence is 14 residues long.